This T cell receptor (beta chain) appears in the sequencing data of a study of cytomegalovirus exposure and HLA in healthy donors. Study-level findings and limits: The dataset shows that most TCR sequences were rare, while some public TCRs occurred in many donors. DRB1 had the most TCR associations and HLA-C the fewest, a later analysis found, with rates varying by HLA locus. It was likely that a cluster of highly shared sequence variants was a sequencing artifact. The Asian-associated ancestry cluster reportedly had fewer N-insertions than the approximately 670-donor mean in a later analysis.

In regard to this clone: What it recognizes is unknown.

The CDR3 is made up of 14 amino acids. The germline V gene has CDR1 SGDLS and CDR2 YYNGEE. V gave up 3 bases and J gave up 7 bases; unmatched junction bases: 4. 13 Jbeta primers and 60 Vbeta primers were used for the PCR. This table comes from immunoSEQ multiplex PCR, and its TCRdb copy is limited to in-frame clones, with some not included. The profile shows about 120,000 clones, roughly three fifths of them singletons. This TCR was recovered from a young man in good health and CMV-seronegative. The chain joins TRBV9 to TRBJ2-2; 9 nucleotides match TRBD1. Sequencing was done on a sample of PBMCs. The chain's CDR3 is CASSAGQGGGELFF. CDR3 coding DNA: TGTGCCAGCAGCGCGGGACAGGGAGGCGGGGAGCTGTTTTTT.